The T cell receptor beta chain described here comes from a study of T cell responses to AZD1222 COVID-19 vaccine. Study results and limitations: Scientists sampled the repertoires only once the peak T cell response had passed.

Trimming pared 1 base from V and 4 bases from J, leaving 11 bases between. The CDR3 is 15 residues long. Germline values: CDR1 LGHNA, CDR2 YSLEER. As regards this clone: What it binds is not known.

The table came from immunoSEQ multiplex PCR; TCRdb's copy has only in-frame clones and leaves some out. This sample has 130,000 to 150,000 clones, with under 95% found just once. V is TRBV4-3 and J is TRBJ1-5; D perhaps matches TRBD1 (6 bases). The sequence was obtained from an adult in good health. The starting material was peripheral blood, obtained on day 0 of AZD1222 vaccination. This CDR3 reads CASSQVAGANQPQHF. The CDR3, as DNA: TGCGCCAGCAGCCAAGTCGCAGGGGCAAATCAGCCCCAGCATTTT.